A selection of T cell receptor beta chains follows, all from one sample in a study of patients and donors after allogeneic stem cell transplantation. TCRdb fed the RT-PCR reads into MiXCR, producing one record per CDR3 protein. The sample consists of about a million distinct CDR3 sequences, under 20% of them appearing once. The sample taken for sequencing was blood, either unsorted or a sorted T cell fraction (not recorded which). The source of these receptors is a human donor who was either an allogeneic HSCT recipient or a stem cell or donor lymphocyte infusion donor (not recorded which). It is not recorded whose cells these are; they may come from a transplant donor. The conserved cysteine and the conserved F or W are not part of the CDR3 here. The order of the fields is J gene, V gene, CDR3 protein.

J gene: TRBJ1-5; V gene: TRBV29-1; CDR3 protein: SVGGQGGQPQH
J gene: TRBJ1-1; V gene: TRBV19; CDR3 protein: ASIPGGRANTEAF
J gene: TRBJ1-6; V gene: TRBV5-1; CDR3 protein: ASSLDVWQNNSPLH
J gene: TRBJ1-4; V gene: TRBV5-1; CDR3 protein: ASSLSGTGDEKLF
J gene: TRBJ1-1; V gene: TRBV9; CDR3 protein: ASSPPGTGAVRMNTEAF
J gene: TRBJ2-3; V gene: TRBV7-3; CDR3 protein: ASSLVGTGLTDTQY
J gene: TRBJ1-1; V gene: TRBV20-1; CDR3 protein: SARDYRGDVGAF
J gene: TRBJ1-1; V gene: TRBV24-1; CDR3 protein: ATSETGLNTEAF
J gene: TRBJ1-2; V gene: TRBV3-1; CDR3 protein: ASSPPLGLYGYT
J gene: TRBJ2-1; V gene: TRBV6-2/TRBV6-3; CDR3 protein: ASSLFILTSGLNNEQF
J gene: TRBJ2-1; V gene: TRBV4-2; CDR3 protein: ASSQGTSGSHEQF
J gene: TRBJ2-7; V gene: TRBV7-6; CDR3 protein: ASSLVASGHSYEQY
J gene: TRBJ2-1; V gene: TRBV6-2/TRBV6-3; CDR3 protein: ASSRPMGGVYNEQF
J gene: TRBJ2-1; V gene: TRBV9; CDR3 protein: ASSVAGGTSGNNEQF
J gene: TRBJ1-1; V gene: TRBV6-2/TRBV6-3; CDR3 protein: ASSSFGQADEAF
J gene: TRBJ1-2; V gene: TRBV4-3; CDR3 protein: ASSQDLDMIYGYT
J gene: TRBJ1-1; V gene: TRBV6-2/TRBV6-3; CDR3 protein: ASSYPDDRDGAF
J gene: TRBJ2-7; V gene: TRBV6-2/TRBV6-3; CDR3 protein: ASSHSLTGRALFGQY
J gene: TRBJ1-4; V gene: TRBV2; CDR3 protein: ASFRDSANEKLF
J gene: TRBJ2-1; V gene: TRBV13; CDR3 protein: ASSRTLGYNEQF